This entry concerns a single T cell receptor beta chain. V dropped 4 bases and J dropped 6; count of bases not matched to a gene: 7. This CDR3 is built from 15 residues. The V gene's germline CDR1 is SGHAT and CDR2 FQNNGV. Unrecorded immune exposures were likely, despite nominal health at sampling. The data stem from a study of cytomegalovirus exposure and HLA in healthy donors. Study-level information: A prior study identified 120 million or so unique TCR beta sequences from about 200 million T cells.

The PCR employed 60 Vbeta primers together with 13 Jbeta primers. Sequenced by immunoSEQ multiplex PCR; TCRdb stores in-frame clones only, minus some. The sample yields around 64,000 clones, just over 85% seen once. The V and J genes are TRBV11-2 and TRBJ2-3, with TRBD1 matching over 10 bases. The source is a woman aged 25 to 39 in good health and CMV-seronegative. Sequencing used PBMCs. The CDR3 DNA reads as TGTGCCAGCAGCTCCAGAGGGACAGGGGAGGATACGCAGTATTTT. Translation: CASSSRGTGEDTQYF.